Below, 12 T cell receptor beta chains from the same sample are listed, as sequenced in a study of PD-1 blockade in classical Hodgkin lymphoma. Specified time point: cycle 4 day 1 (C4D1), after more than five weeks of nivolumab. In every patient, relapse followed autologous stem cell transplantation, while exposure to brentuximab vedotin differed. The table came from immunoSEQ multiplex PCR; TCRdb's copy has only in-frame clones and leaves some out. The sample has some 96,000 clones, about 92% seen once. Material: peripheral blood mononuclear cells (PBMCs), obtained before the fourth cycle of nivolumab. Receptors originate from a human donor with classical Hodgkin lymphoma.

The chain uses TRBV27 and TRBJ2-2; TRBD2 matches 10 bases. CDR3 length: 16 amino acids. From germline, CDR1 is MNHEY and CDR2 SMNVEV (reference sequence). Losses at the gene ends were 0 bases for V and 7 bases for J; bases not matched to a gene: 5. The CDR3 is CASSLSPSGSIGELFF. In DNA form, the CDR3 reads TGTGCCAGCAGTTTATCGCCTAGCGGGAGTATCGGGGAGCTGTTTTTT.

The count of this clone is one. This sequence joins TRBV7-6 and TRBJ2-2; no clear D. Germline V gives CDR1 SGHVS, CDR2 FNYEAQ. The CDR3 has 14 residues. Trimming left V 0 bases short and J 1 base short, with 3 bases between. CDR3 bases: TGTGCCAGCAGCTTAGCCAGGAACACCGGGGAGCTGTTTTTT. This translates into CASSLARNTGELFF.

J is TRBJ1-2 and V is TRBV27, with D unresolved. Germline V gene sequence: CDR1 MNHEY, CDR2 SMNVEV (reference sequence). There are 15 residues in the CDR3. V was trimmed by 2 bases and J by 4 bases, leaving 14 bases between them. The CDR3, as DNA: TGTGCCAGCAGTTTAGAACCCATCAGCAGCTATGGCTACACCTTC. This translates into CASSLEPISSYGYTF.

V is TRBV2 and J is TRBJ2-3; D is possibly TRBD2 (6 bases). This CDR3 is built from 16 residues. The V end lost 7 bases, the J end lost 1 base, and 18 bases lay between the germline ends. Germline CDR1 is SNHLY and CDR2 is FYNNEI. CDR3 loop: CASTEPQGLGTDTQYF. The CDR3 DNA follows: TGTGCCAGCACCGAACCGCAGGGACTGGGCACAGATACGCAGTATTTT. Complete variable domain (other parts from reference TRBV2 and TRBJ2-3): EPEVTQTPSHQVTQMGQEVILRCVPISNHLYFYWYRQILGQKVEFLVSFYNNEISEKSEIFDDQFSVERPDGSNFTLKIRSTKLEDSAMYFCASTEPQGLGTDTQYFGPGTRLTVL.

This clone was seen just once. The gene calls are TRBV19 and TRBJ2-1; 7 bases are shared with TRBD2. The CDR3 is made up of 15 amino acids. Looked up from germline, CDR1 is LNHDA and CDR2 is SQIVND (reference sequence). After removal of 6 bases from V and 6 bases from J, the junction contained 11 bases not matched to a gene. The CDR3 nucleotides read TGTGCCAGTAGGGACGGCGGGAGAGAAACCAATGAGCAGTTCTTC. Translating gives CASRDGGRETNEQFF.

The chain combines TRBV11-2 with TRBJ2-7; D is possibly TRBD1 (6 bases). The CDR3 contains 14 residues. CDR1 is SGHAT and CDR2 is FQNNGV in the germline V gene. V lost 5 bases and J 2 bases, leaving 13 bases between the germline ends. Here the CDR3 DNA reads TGTGCCAGCAGCCTTTGGACAGACCCCTACGAGCAGTACTTC. Protein product: CASSLWTDPYEQYF. The full variable domain, with the rest looked up from reference TRBV11-2 and TRBJ2-7, is EAGVAQSPRYKIIEKRQSVAFWCNPISGHATLYWYQQILGQGPKLLIQFQNNGVVDDSQLPKDRFSAERLKGVDSTLKIQPAKLEDSAVYLCASSLWTDPYEQYFGPGTRLTVT.

This chain uses TRBV28 with TRBJ2-7, with 8 bases lining up with TRBD1. CDR1 MDHEN and CDR2 SYDVKM come from the germline V gene. The junction had 17 bases not matched to a gene; V was cut back by 7 bases and J by 6 bases. The CDR3 loop spans 16 amino acids. CDR3 protein: CASTVRAGTGKSEQYF. CDR3 nucleotide sequence: TGTGCCAGCACCGTTCGCGCCGGGACAGGCAAGTCCGAGCAGTACTTC.

This chain joins TRBV7-6 and TRBJ2-2; D might be TRBD1 (6 bases). The V end was cut by 5 bases, the J end by 7 bases, with 17 bases between. Per the germline V gene, CDR1 is SGHVS and CDR2 is FNYEAQ. There are 15 residues in the CDR3. Written as DNA, the CDR3 is TGTGCCAGCAGCCCGATCAGGGGTTCGAGCGGGGAGCTGTTTTTT. Protein sequence: CASSPIRGSSGELFF.

V usage is TRBV29-1 and J usage is TRBJ1-2, with D unresolved. V was clipped by 4 bases and J by 3 bases, with 6 bases between them. Per the germline V gene, CDR1 is SQVTM and CDR2 is ANQGSEA. CDR3 length equals 11 residues. The CDR3 DNA is TGCAGCGTTGGGGCGGACTATGGCTACACCTTC. This sequence encodes CSVGADYGYTF.

CDR3 protein: CASSPSLQKRAQETQYF. In DNA form, the CDR3 reads TGTGCCAGCAGTCCGAGCCTCCAGAAGCGGGCACAAGAGACCCAGTACTTC. J is TRBJ2-5 and V is TRBV27; D is perhaps TRBD2 (6 bases). This CDR3 contains 17 residues. CDR1 and CDR2 (germline): MNHEY, SMNVEV (reference sequence). V was shortened by 5 bases and J by 2 bases, with 21 bases between the two germline ends.

The chain carries TRBV11-3 and TRBJ2-3; D unclear. The germline V gene has CDR1 SGHNT and CDR2 YENEEA. The CDR3 has 15 residues. V was shortened by 5 bases and J by 3 bases, with 15 bases between the two germline ends. This CDR3 is CASSPPSVGTDTQYF. CDR3 sequence (DNA): TGTGCCAGCAGCCCCCCATCCGTGGGTACAGATACGCAGTATTTT.

The V gene is TRBV28, the J gene TRBJ2-7, with 7 bases aligning to TRBD2. Trimming cost V 3 bases and J 4 bases; bases outside gene matches: 9. In germline, CDR1 is MDHEN, CDR2 SYDVKM. This CDR3 comprises 15 residues. The CDR3 is CASSLSGGREYEQYF. The CDR3 bases are TGTGCCAGCAGTTTGAGCGGCGGGAGAGAGTACGAGCAGTACTTC.